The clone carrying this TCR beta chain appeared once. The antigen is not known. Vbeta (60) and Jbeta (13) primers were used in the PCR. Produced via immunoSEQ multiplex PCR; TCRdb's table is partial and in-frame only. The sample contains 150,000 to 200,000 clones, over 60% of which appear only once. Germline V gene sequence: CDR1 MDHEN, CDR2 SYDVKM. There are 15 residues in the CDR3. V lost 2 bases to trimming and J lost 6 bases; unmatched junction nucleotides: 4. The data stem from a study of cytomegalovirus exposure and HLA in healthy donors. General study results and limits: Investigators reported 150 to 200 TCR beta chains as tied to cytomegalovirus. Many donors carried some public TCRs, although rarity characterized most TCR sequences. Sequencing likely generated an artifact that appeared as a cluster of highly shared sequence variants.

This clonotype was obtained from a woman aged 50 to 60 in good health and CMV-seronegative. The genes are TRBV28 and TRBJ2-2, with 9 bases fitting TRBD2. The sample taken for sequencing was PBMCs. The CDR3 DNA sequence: TGTGCCAGCAGTTTAGCGGGAGGGCGTGCCGGGGAGCTGTTTTTT. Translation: CASSLAGGRAGELFF.